A single T cell receptor beta chain is shown here with its context. The antigen remains undetermined. The data were taken from a study of cytomegalovirus exposure and HLA in healthy donors. Across the study: From 150 million to 200 million T cells, an earlier analysis saw approximately 110 million unique TCR beta sequences. Whole-study results and caveats: Researchers reportedly found TCR beta sequences accurately predicted most subjects' HLA-A and HLA-B alleles. The authors later found HLA-associated TCR beta chains more clonally expanded than equally common others.

Germline V lookup: CDR1 MGHRA, CDR2 YSYEKL. This CDR3 spans 16 amino acids. Deletions cut 1 base from V and 3 bases from J, with 13 bases between. The study ran its PCR with 60 Vbeta and 13 Jbeta primers. Profiling relied on immunoSEQ multiplex PCR, and the TCRdb table lists in-frame clones only, not all of them. Here the sample spans over 150,000 clones, over 75% being singletons. The chain employs TRBV4-1 and TRBJ1-3; D is uncertain. The origin of this receptor is a woman between 25 and 40 years old in good health and CMV-seronegative. Source material: PBMCs. CDR3 region: CASSQAELMVGNTIYF. The CDR3 nucleotides read TGCGCCAGCAGCCAAGCGGAGCTGATGGTTGGAAACACCATATATTTT.